These 28 T cell receptor beta chains were sequenced from one sample in a study of cytomegalovirus exposure and HLA in healthy donors. Primers: 60 Vbeta forward and 13 Jbeta reverse. The method was immunoSEQ multiplex PCR; TCRdb's version includes in-frame clones alone and lacks a portion of them. The table shows some 120,000 clones, with 80% occurring only once. The sequenced material came from PBMCs. The receptors stem from a human donor in good health.

The chain links TRBV15 to TRBJ2-3, with 9 bases matching TRBD2. The CDR3 contains 15 residues. With 3 bases clipped from V and 2 bases from J, the junction kept 3 bases outside the gene matches. CDR1 and CDR2 from the germline V gene are LNHNV and YYDKDF (reference sequence). The CDR3 DNA is TGTGCCACCAGCAGTCTAGCGGGGACCACAGATACGCAGTATTTT. This translates into CATSSLAGTTDTQYF.

The rearrangement uses TRBV6-1 and TRBJ1-1; no firm D call. V was pared by 8 bases and J by 10 bases, with 17 bases between. The CDR3 is 12 amino acids. Germline loops: CDR1 MNHNS, CDR2 SASEGT. CDR3: CASLGPVRGAFF. The CDR3 bases are TGTGCCAGCTTAGGGCCCGTCCGGGGAGCTTTCTTT.

This sequence joins TRBV6-1 and TRBJ1-4; no clear D gene. The CDR3 is 15 amino acids. V was cut by 7 bases and J by 3 bases, with 15 bases left in between. CDR1 is MNHNS and CDR2 is SASEGT in the germline V gene. Here the CDR3 DNA reads TGTGCCAGCAAGAGCGGAGAGGCCGCTAATGAAAAACTGTTTTTT. Amino acids: CASKSGEAANEKLFF.

The rearrangement links TRBV2 to TRBJ2-3, with D unclear. CDR3 length: 12 amino acids. The germline gives CDR1 SNHLY, CDR2 FYNNEI. The ends were cut back, 1 base at V and 5 bases at J, with 4 bases in the middle. The CDR3: CASSEGLDTQYF. Written as DNA, the CDR3 is TGTGCCAGCAGTGAAGGGCTAGATACGCAGTATTTT.

The V call is TRBV29-1, the J call TRBJ1-6; the match to TRBD1 covers 8 bases. J was trimmed by 6 bases and V by 6 bases; bases with no gene match: 4. Germline values: CDR1 SQVTM, CDR2 ANQGSEA. This CDR3 has 13 amino acids. CDR3 sequence: CSVGQGSNSPLHF. Here the CDR3 DNA reads TGCAGCGTCGGACAGGGAAGTAATTCACCCCTCCACTTT.

As to this clone: The junction and the germline gene differ at one end; a read error may be behind it. V and J are TRBV28 and TRBJ1-2; 7 nucleotides match TRBD1. The CDR3 is made up of 17 amino acids. CDR1 is MDHEN and CDR2 is SYDVKM in the germline V gene. CDR3 sequence reads: CASSSTLTGENAYGYPF. DNA of the CDR3: TGTGCCAGCAGCAGTACCCTCACAGGGGAGAATGCCTATGGCTACCCCTTC.

The J gene is TRBJ1-5, the V gene TRBV6-1, with 8 bases lining up with TRBD1. CDR1 and CDR2 from the germline V gene are MNHNS and SASEGT. The length of the CDR3 is 13 residues. Trimming cost V 6 bases and J 5 bases; bases outside gene matches: 3. The CDR3 is CASSKQGDQPQHF. DNA of the CDR3: TGTGCCAGCAGCAAACAGGGGGATCAGCCCCAGCATTTT.

The V gene is TRBV6-1, the J gene TRBJ2-2, with D unresolved. This CDR3 has 12 residues. Germline CDR1 and CDR2: MNHNS and SASEGT. The V and J ends lost 5 bases and 5 bases respectively, with 6 bases between them. The CDR3 reads CASSWATGELFF. The CDR3, as DNA: TGTGCCAGCAGTTGGGCTACCGGGGAGCTGTTTTTT.

The gene calls are TRBV28 and TRBJ1-2, with D tentatively TRBD1 (6 bases). V was trimmed by 8 bases and J by 1 base, leaving 8 bases between them. The CDR3 consists of 12 residues. Per germline, CDR1 MDHEN and CDR2 SYDVKM. The CDR3, as DNA: TGTGCCAGCGAGGGGGATAACTATGGCTACACCTTC. Its protein is CASEGDNYGYTF.

This chain uses TRBV7-2 with TRBJ1-1, with a possible D match to TRBD1 (6 bases). The germline gives CDR1 SGHTA, CDR2 FQGNSA. The CDR3 runs 13 residues. V dropped 3 bases and J dropped 4 bases, with 9 bases sitting between them. The CDR3 spells CASSFQQGTEAFF. CDR3 sequence (DNA): TGTGCCAGCAGCTTCCAACAGGGCACTGAAGCTTTCTTT. The full variable domain, rest sourced from reference TRBV7-2 and TRBJ1-1, is GAGVSQSPSNKVTEKGKDVELRCDPISGHTALYWYRQSLGQGLEFLIYFQGNSAPDKSGLPSDRFSAERTGGSVSTLTIQRTQQEDSAVYLCASSFQQGTEAFFGQGTRLTVV.

The J gene is TRBJ1-6, the V gene TRBV2; the D is unclear. Germline V CDR1 and CDR2: SNHLY, FYNNEI. V gave up 0 bases and J gave up 0 bases, with 6 bases separating them. This CDR3 has 16 amino acids. The CDR3 spells CASSEAGSSYNSPLHF. DNA of the CDR3: TGTGCCAGCAGTGAAGCGGGCAGCTCCTATAATTCACCCCTCCACTTT.

This chain uses TRBV9 with TRBJ2-3; 11 bases map to TRBD2. Germline V gene data show CDR1 as SGDLS and CDR2 as YYNGEE. This CDR3 spans 15 amino acids. Trimming cost V 2 bases and J 3 bases; bases outside gene matches: 2. The CDR3 sequence: CASSVGTSGTDTQYF. DNA of the CDR3: TGTGCCAGCAGCGTCGGGACTAGCGGAACAGATACGCAGTATTTT.

V and J are TRBV19 and TRBJ2-1; 10 bases are shared with TRBD2. V lost 4 bases, J lost 3 bases, and 3 bases stayed unmatched. CDR1 and CDR2 from the germline V gene are LNHDA and SQIVND (reference sequence). There are 15 residues in the CDR3. The CDR3 region is CASSKRGGDYNEQFF. For the CDR3, the DNA is TGTGCCAGTAGTAAGCGGGGGGGCGACTACAATGAGCAGTTCTTC.

This clone was detected only a few times. The CDR3 nucleotides read TGTGCCAGCAGTTACTCGAGCGGGCTCGGCACTGAAGCTTTCTTT. Translating it yields CASSYSSGLGTEAFF. The genes are TRBV6-5 and TRBJ1-1; D is uncertain. The germline V gene has CDR1 MNHEY and CDR2 SVGAGI. The CDR3 sequence is 15 residues long. V gave up 0 bases and J gave up 4 bases, with 12 bases separating them.

This clone was seen only a few times. The genes are TRBV5-4 and TRBJ2-1, with D possibly matching TRBD1 (5 bases). Germline CDR1 and CDR2: SGHNT and YYREEE (reference sequence). The V end lost 1 base, the J end lost 6 bases, and 11 bases lay between the germline ends. The CDR3 sequence is 14 residues long. The DNA of the CDR3 is TGTGCCAGCAGCTTGATCGAGACAGCCAATGAGCAGTTCTTC. Its translation is CASSLIETANEQFF.

The CDR3 DNA sequence: TGTGCCAGCAGCTTAAGCGGGGGGGTGGACACCGGGGAGCTGTTTTTT. Its translation: CASSLSGGVDTGELFF. This chain connects TRBV7-3 to TRBJ2-2; 9 nucleotides line up with TRBD2. Trimming took 1 base from V and 3 from J; bases not matched to a gene: 3. The CDR3 has 16 residues. Germline CDR1 SGHTA, CDR2 FQGTGA.

This clone was recorded a few times. The V gene is TRBV4-1, the J gene TRBJ2-7, with 7 bases lining up with TRBD1. Losses at the gene ends were 4 bases for V and 0 bases for J; bases not matched to a gene: 12. This CDR3 region has 17 residues. Germline V gene data show CDR1 as MGHRA and CDR2 as YSYEKL. This CDR3 reads CASSPEGARQSSYEQYF. The DNA of the CDR3 is TGCGCCAGCAGCCCCGAGGGGGCCAGGCAGAGCTCCTACGAGCAGTACTTC.

The V call is TRBV5-6, the J call TRBJ2-5; unclear D gene. The V and J ends lost 0 bases and 1 base respectively, with 4 bases between them. The CDR3 runs 13 residues. Per germline, CDR1 SGHDT and CDR2 YYEEEE. CDR3 in DNA: TGTGCCAGCAGCTTGGTCAGCCAAGAGACCCAGTACTTC. Translated, it gives CASSLVSQETQYF.

The rearrangement links TRBV5-1 to TRBJ2-5, with D maybe TRBD2 (5 bases). Germline V gene data show CDR1 as SGHRS and CDR2 as YFSETQ. CDR3 size: 15 residues. The V and J ends lost 4 bases and 0 bases respectively, with 13 bases between them. CDR3 protein: CASSAGVQNQETQYF. DNA of the CDR3: TGCGCCAGCAGCGCCGGGGTGCAGAACCAAGAGACCCAGTACTTC.

The rearrangement links TRBV4-1 to TRBJ1-1; possibly TRBD1 for D (5 bases). With 1 base removed from V and 8 bases from J, the gap between germline ends came to 17 bases. The CDR3 extends over 15 amino acids. Germline values: CDR1 MGHRA, CDR2 YSYEKL. The chain's CDR3 is CASSQAHLLQGEAFF. The CDR3 DNA reads as TGCGCCAGCAGCCAAGCCCATCTCCTCCAGGGAGAAGCTTTCTTT.

The chain combines TRBV4-2 with TRBJ2-7; 7 nucleotides agree with TRBD2. V gave up 0 bases and J gave up 0 bases; unmatched junction bases: 5. The germline gives CDR1 LGHNA, CDR2 YNFKEQ. The CDR3 runs 16 residues. The CDR3 protein is CASSQDSGLSSYEQYF. The CDR3 DNA sequence: TGTGCCAGCAGCCAAGATAGCGGGTTAAGCTCCTACGAGCAGTACTTC.

This chain connects TRBV28 to TRBJ2-7; 7 bases line up with TRBD2. Germline V gene lookup returns CDR1 MDHEN and CDR2 SYDVKM. The CDR3 covers 14 residues. Losses at the gene ends were 5 bases for V and 1 base for J; bases not matched to a gene: 5. The CDR3 loop is CASSRQGGSYEQYF. Here the CDR3 DNA reads TGTGCCAGCAGTCGCCAGGGAGGGTCCTACGAGCAGTACTTC.

This clone showed up just a few times. The chain uses TRBV6-6 and TRBJ2-3; possibly TRBD1 for D (6 bases). V shed 9 bases and J shed 2 bases, with 9 bases lying between them. The CDR3 is 12 residues long. In germline, CDR1 is MNHNY, CDR2 SVGAGI (reference sequence). The CDR3 nucleotides are TGTGCCAGTAGGGACAACACAGATACGCAGTATTTT. This translates into CASRDNTDTQYF.

The rearrangement joins TRBV5-1 to TRBJ2-1, with 9 bases fitting TRBD1. Germline V gene data show CDR1 as SGHRS and CDR2 as YFSETQ. The J segment lost 8 bases and the V segment lost 4 bases, leaving 7 bases of the junction unmatched. The CDR3 is 14 residues long. CDR3 residues: CASSKYTGGDEQFF. CDR3 in DNA: TGCGCCAGCAGCAAATACACAGGGGGCGATGAGCAGTTCTTC. The variable domain in full, with the rest retrieved from reference TRBV5-1 and TRBJ2-1, is KAGVTQTPRYLIKTRGQQVTLSCSPISGHRSVSWYQQTPGQGLQFLFEYFSETQRNKGNFPGRFSGRQFSNSRSEMNVSTLELGDSALYLCASSKYTGGDEQFFGPGTRLTVL.

The V and J genes are TRBV29-1 and TRBJ2-7; the match to TRBD1 covers 7 bases. The CDR3 covers 13 residues. Germline lookup yields CDR1 SQVTM and CDR2 ANQGSEA. V shed 7 bases, J shed 3 bases, and the junction held 9 bases outside the gene matches. The CDR3 bases are TGCAGCGCTGAGGTAGGGACAGACTACGAGCAGTACTTC. Its translation is CSAEVGTDYEQYF.

The rearrangement links TRBV27 to TRBJ1-2, with D unclear. The V and J ends lost 5 bases and 1 base respectively, with 14 bases between them. The CDR3 totals 15 residues. Germline CDR1 is MNHEY and CDR2 is SMNVEV (reference sequence). CDR3 coding DNA: TGTGCCAGCAGTCCCCAGGTACCCATTAACTATGGCTACACCTTC. Residues: CASSPQVPINYGYTF.

V and J are TRBV9 and TRBJ1-1; TRBD1 is a possible D gene (5 bases). The CDR3 totals 15 residues. Germline loops: CDR1 SGDLS, CDR2 YYNGEE. Trimming shortened V by 1 base and J by 0 bases, and 10 bases separated the two germline ends. This chain's CDR3 is CASSVFGGMNTEAFF. As DNA, the CDR3 is TGTGCCAGCAGCGTATTCGGGGGTATGAACACTGAAGCTTTCTTT.

This clone has a single count. CDR3 in DNA: TGTGCCAGCTCACCTACGGGACTAGTGGACGGGGAGCTGTTTTTT. This encodes CASSPTGLVDGELFF. This chain links TRBV18 with TRBJ2-2; 8 nucleotides match TRBD2. V shed 3 bases and J 7 bases; nucleotides not matched to a gene: 7. CDR1 and CDR2 from the germline V gene are KGHSH and LQKENI. The CDR3 contains 15 residues. Full variable domain (outside the CDR3, taken from reference TRBV18 and TRBJ2-2): NAGVMQNPRHLVRRRGQEARLRCSPMKGHSHVYWYRQLPEEGLKFMVYLQKENIIDESGMPKERFSAEFPKEGPSILRIQQVVRGDSAAYFCASSPTGLVDGELFFGEGSRLTVL.